These 15 T cell receptor beta chains came from one sample sequenced in a study of glioma-infiltrating T cells (dated by TCRdb to the mid-2010s). The instrument given in TCRdb is Illumina MiSeq. The iRepertoire nested amplicon-rescue multiplex PCR (arm-PCR) platform was used to amplify TCR alpha and beta CDR3 regions from RNA. TCRdb reprocessing: public reads trimmed at Q25 with fastp, clones called with MiXCR, in-frame beta chains kept. Every distinct CDR3 protein forms one entry, paired with its most common genes and DNA. The sample table shows 400,000 or so distinct CDR3 sequences, and roughly two fifths are seen once. The top ten hold around 11% of the sample. Specimen: glioma tissue, nonneoplastic brain tissue, or PBMCs (not recorded which). Every receptor here comes from a human donor with low-grade glioma or glioblastoma, undergoing nonglioma brain surgery, or in good health (not recorded which).

The chain's CDR3 is CASSQALGYQETQYF. As DNA, the CDR3 is TGCGCCAGCAGCCAAGCGTTGGGGTACCAAGAGACCCAGTACTTC. The chain joins TRBV4-3 to TRBJ2-5; D ambiguous. CDR3 length: 15 residues. The germline gives CDR1 LGHNA, CDR2 YSLEER. V lost 1 base and J 0 bases, leaving 9 bases between the germline ends.

This clonotype has just a few counts. The V call is TRBV20-1, the J call TRBJ2-5, with a possible D match to TRBD2 (6 bases). Germline V CDR1 and CDR2: DFQATT, SNEGSKA (reference sequence). This CDR3 spans 16 amino acids. The V gene lost 1 base and the J gene lost 4 bases, with 19 bases spanning the gap. CDR3 amino acids: CSARVYVGGWRETQYF. In nucleotides, the CDR3 is TGCAGTGCTAGAGTTTATGTGGGAGGTTGGAGAGAGACCCAGTACTTC.

With respect to this clonotype: This clone may be a read error of a much larger clone one base away. This chain links TRBV6-1 with TRBJ1-5, with D unclear. This CDR3 spans 11 amino acids. The germline gives CDR1 MNHNS, CDR2 SASEGT. V dropped 9 bases and J dropped 5 bases, with 8 bases sitting between them. CDR3 sequence (DNA): TGTGCCAGACGTAAAGATCAGCCCCAGCATTTT. Translation gives CARRKDQPQHF.

The gene calls are TRBV10-3 and TRBJ1-1, with D possibly being TRBD1 (5 bases). CDR3 length: 15 residues. Trimming took off 4 bases at V and 4 bases at J, with 16 bases between the two ends. Germline V lookup: CDR1 ENHRY, CDR2 SYGVKD. CDR3 loop: CAISGTLPRVTEAFF. DNA for the CDR3: TGTGCCATCAGTGGGACCCTTCCCAGGGTCACTGAAGCTTTCTTT.

As to this clonotype: This sequence may be a read error, since a much larger clone differs from it by one base. This sequence joins TRBV6-6 and TRBJ2-3; 10 nucleotides align to TRBD1. The germline CDR1 and CDR2 sequences are MNHNY and SVGAGI (reference sequence). This CDR3 is built from 16 residues. Trimming at V came to 5 bases and at J to 3 bases, leaving 8 bases not matched to a gene. CDR3 sequence reads: CASSAPGQGLTDTQYF. CDR3 bases: TGTGCCAGCAGTGCCCCGGGACAGGGGTTGACAGATACGCAGTATTTT.

This clonotype was seen at least ten times. The J gene is TRBJ2-5, the V gene TRBV6-2 or TRBV6-3, with unresolved D. Germline assignment: CDR1 MNHEY and CDR2 SVGEGT. The CDR3 runs 14 residues. The CDR3 protein is CASRRRQAKETQYF. The CDR3 bases are TGTGCGAGCCGCCGGCGGCAGGCCAAAGAGACCCAGTACTTC.

This clonotype has just a few counts. The genes are TRBV7-2 and TRBJ2-3; 7 positions agree with TRBD1. Germline-derived CDR1 and CDR2 are SGHTA and FQGNSA. The CDR3 extends over 17 amino acids. J lost 0 bases, V lost 1 base, and 7 bases had no gene match. DNA for the CDR3: TGTGCCAGCAGCTTAGAAAGAAGACAGGGCAGCACAGATACGCAGTATTTT. It is translated as CASSLERRQGSTDTQYF.

In this sample, this clonotype turned up a few times. This chain links TRBV7-9 with TRBJ2-7, with D possibly TRBD2 on 5 matching bases. Germline values: CDR1 SEHNR, CDR2 FQNEAQ (reference sequence). The CDR3 covers 13 residues. V gave up 5 bases and J gave up 2 bases, with 10 bases separating them. This CDR3 is CASSRTAAYEQYF. In nucleotides, the CDR3 is TGTGCCAGCAGCCGCACAGCGGCCTACGAGCAGTACTTC. Complete variable domain (other parts from reference TRBV7-9 and TRBJ2-7): DTGVSQNPRHKITKRGQNVTFRCDPISEHNRLYWYRQTLGQGPEFLTYFQNEAQLEKSRLLSDRFSAERPKGSFSTLEIQRTEQGDSAMYLCASSRTAAYEQYFGPGTRLTVT.

The rearrangement joins TRBV28 to TRBJ2-7; 8 bases align to TRBD1. The CDR3 length is 14 residues. Germline V gene data show CDR1 as MDHEN and CDR2 as SYDVKM. V lost 4 bases, J lost 6 bases, and 8 bases stayed unmatched. Here the CDR3 DNA reads TGTGCCAGCAGTTGGATCAGGGGGCGTCGCGAGCAGTACTTC. It is translated as CASSWIRGRREQYF.

This clonotype was counted between two and nine times. This chain connects TRBV3-1 to TRBJ2-3; D is perhaps TRBD2 (5 bases). The CDR3 is 14 amino acids. Germline CDR1 is LGHDT and CDR2 is YNNKEL (reference sequence). V lost 4 bases, J lost 1 base, and 9 bases lay in between. The CDR3 bases are TGTGCCAGCAGCCCGGACGGGGGCACAGATACGCAGTATTTT. Translating it yields CASSPDGGTDTQYF.

The chain has TRBV5-4 and TRBJ2-1; D tentatively reads TRBD1 or TRBD2 (5 bases each). This CDR3 has 12 residues. Germline V gene sequence: CDR1 SGHNT, CDR2 YYREEE (reference sequence). Trimming cost V 4 bases and J 10 bases, with 12 bases left between them. The CDR3 loop reads CASSLGEREQFF. CDR3 nucleotides: TGTGCCAGCAGCCTAGGGGAGCGAGAGCAGTTCTTC.

This clonotype was seen a handful of times. The rearrangement uses TRBV11-2 and TRBJ2-7; D remains ambiguous. The V end was cut by 2 bases, the J end by 7 bases, with 12 bases between. The CDR3 loop spans 13 amino acids. CDR1 SGHAT and CDR2 FQNNGV come from the germline V gene. DNA of the CDR3: TGTGCCAGCAGCTTAACCGGATCCCCGGAGCAGTACTTC. It is translated as CASSLTGSPEQYF. The full variable domain, in which reference TRBV11-2 and TRBJ2-7 provide the parts outside the CDR3, is EAGVAQSPRYKIIEKRQSVAFWCNPISGHATLYWYQQILGQGPKLLIQFQNNGVVDDSQLPKDRFSAERLKGVDSTLKIQPAKLEDSAVYLCASSLTGSPEQYFGPGTRLTVT.

About this clonotype itself: This may arise from a read error, as a much more abundant clone is one base away. This chain uses TRBV6-2 or TRBV6-3 with TRBJ2-7; D is perhaps TRBD1 (5 bases). In germline, CDR1 is MNHEY, CDR2 SVGEGT. V was pared by 5 bases and J by 7 bases, with 15 bases between. The CDR3 sequence is 13 residues long. The CDR3 DNA is TGTGCCAGCAGTGTAACAGGAGACAATGAGCAGTACTTC. Its translation is CASSVTGDNEQYF.

The chain links TRBV7-2 to TRBJ2-1; D possibly corresponds to TRBD2 (6 bases). This CDR3 has 20 amino acids. The V end was cut by 1 base, the J end by 0 bases, with 22 bases between. The V gene's germline CDR1 is SGHTA and CDR2 FQGNSA. The CDR3 loop reads CASSLGIGRQRIVSYNEQFF. As DNA, the CDR3 is TGTGCCAGCAGCTTAGGTATAGGGAGGCAGCGAATTGTCTCCTACAATGAGCAGTTCTTC.

Note on this clonotype: A much larger clone lies one base from this, so it may be a read error. This chain connects TRBV20-1 to TRBJ2-5, with 7 nucleotides matching TRBD2. CDR1 and CDR2 from the germline V gene are DFQATT and SNEGSKA (reference sequence). J lost 11 bases, V lost 5 bases, and 17 bases had no gene match. The CDR3 extends over 14 amino acids. CDR3 loop: CSALGGSSYNEQYF. DNA of the CDR3: TGCAGTGCTCTAGGCGGGAGCTCCTACAATGAGCAGTACTTC.